The 5 T cell receptor beta chains below were found in one sample sequenced in a study of CD8+ T cells in alopecia areata. RNA, once extracted, was reverse transcribed into cDNA for use as the sequencing template. Method: immunoSEQ multiplex PCR; TCRdb's copy keeps in-frame clones and lacks some. The table includes about 150,000 clones, about 51% detected once. The specimen comprised CD8+ T cells sorted from blood, sampled at week 0. These receptors all come from a human donor with alopecia areata.

J is TRBJ2-5 and V is TRBV1; the D segment call TRBD2 is taken from the table without a DNA check. TRBV1 is described as a pseudogene. The length of the CDR3 is 18 residues. The CDR3 DNA is TGCACCAGCAGCCAAGCCGGGGGGACATGGGGGACCCAAGAGACCCAGTACTTC. Its translation: CTSSQAGGTWGTQETQYF.

V is TRBV7-9 and J is TRBJ2-7; D is ambiguous. This CDR3 has 11 amino acids. Trimming removed 4 bases at V and 6 bases at J, with 7 bases between. CDR1 and CDR2 (germline): SEHNR, FQNEAQ (reference sequence). CDR3: CASSSVREQYF. The CDR3 DNA reads as TGTGCCAGCAGCTCCGTACGCGAGCAGTACTTC.

The V call is TRBV30, the J call TRBJ2-2; D is uncertain. This CDR3 spans 13 amino acids. In germline, CDR1 is GTSNPN, CDR2 SVGIG (reference sequence). V lost 2 bases, J lost 2 bases, and 6 bases lay in between. CDR3 residues: CAWSFSNTGELFF. CDR3 sequence (DNA): TGTGCCTGGAGTTTCAGCAACACCGGGGAGCTGTTTTTT.

This clone has only one observation. The rearrangement joins TRBV30 to TRBJ2-5; 9 bases fit TRBD2. Germline values: CDR1 GTSNPN, CDR2 SVGIG (reference sequence). The CDR3 runs to 15 residues. Unmatched junction bases numbered 11, after V lost 4 bases and J lost 5 bases. CDR3 amino acids: CAWTRTGTSYETQYF. DNA of the CDR3: TGTGCCTGGACCCGAACCGGGACTAGCTATGAGACCCAGTACTTC.

The chain uses TRBV7-8 and TRBJ2-5, with no clear D. The CDR3 length is 15 residues. Germline V gives CDR1 SGHVS, CDR2 FQNEAQ. The ends were cut back, 0 bases at V and 1 base at J, with 9 bases in the middle. The CDR3 here is CASSLAVAGQETQYF. CDR3 nucleotides: TGTGCCAGCAGCTTAGCGGTGGCTGGCCAAGAGACCCAGTACTTC.